These 12 T cell receptor beta chains came from one sample sequenced in a study of CD8 T cells in Susac syndrome. RNA was extracted with the RNeasy kit, and a quantity of roughly 0.5 to 1 ug was reverse transcribed using random hexamers. From the immunoSEQ multiplex PCR reads, TCRdb called clonotypes with MiXCR, one entry per CDR3 protein. The sample yields about 200,000 distinct CDR3 sequences, roughly nine tenths seen once. Sample: CD4+ T cells from PBMCs. All receptors come from a human donor with Susac syndrome.

The chain links TRBV7-6 to TRBJ2-2; perhaps TRBD1 as D (6 bases). This CDR3 contains 16 residues. Germline V gene sequence: CDR1 SGHVS, CDR2 FNYEAQ. The V gene lost 5 bases and the J gene lost 1 base, with 14 bases spanning the gap. CDR3 amino acids: CASSQDRRENTGELFF. The CDR3 DNA follows: TGTGCCAGCAGCCAAGACAGGAGAGAGAACACCGGGGAGCTGTTTTTT.

The chain employs TRBV27 and TRBJ2-5; D ambiguous. CDR3 length: 13 residues. CDR1 MNHEY and CDR2 SMNVEV come from the germline V gene (reference sequence). The V end lost 5 bases, the J end lost 7 bases, and 14 bases lay between the germline ends. The CDR3 region has the DNA TGTGCCAGCAGTCCCGAGGTCGGTGCGACCCAGTACTTC. It is translated as CASSPEVGATQYF.

This clonotype was seen once. The V gene is TRBV6-1, the J gene TRBJ1-5; D call uncertain. With 6 bases removed from V and 4 bases from J, the gap between germline ends came to 10 bases. This CDR3 spans 13 amino acids. Germline CDR1 MNHNS, CDR2 SASEGT. In DNA form, the CDR3 reads TGTGCCAGCAGCCTAAGACCTAATCAGCCCCAGCATTTT. As protein: CASSLRPNQPQHF.

The V and J genes are TRBV3-1 and TRBJ1-5; 12 bases are shared with TRBD1. This CDR3 spans 17 amino acids. The germline CDR1 and CDR2 sequences are LGHDT and YNNKEL (reference sequence). The junction had 5 bases not matched to a gene; V was cut back by 0 bases and J by 5 bases. DNA for the CDR3: TGTGCCAGCAGCCAAGATTATGGGACAGGGGGCGATCAGCCCCAGCATTTT. Translated: CASSQDYGTGGDQPQHF.

As DNA, the CDR3 is TGTGCCAGCAGTAAGCTAAATCAGCCCCAGCATTTT. Residues: CASSKLNQPQHF. The V and J genes are TRBV6-1 and TRBJ1-5; D not resolved. The CDR3 covers 12 residues. V was shortened by 5 bases and J by 4 bases, with 6 bases between the two germline ends. Germline V gene data show CDR1 as MNHNS and CDR2 as SASEGT.

The chain links TRBV3-1 to TRBJ2-1; 14 bases are a match to TRBD2. The CDR3 runs to 16 residues. J was trimmed by 8 bases and V by 2 bases; bases with no gene match: 5. Per the germline V gene, CDR1 is LGHDT and CDR2 is YNNKEL (reference sequence). The CDR3 loop reads CASSQRLAGGPDEQFF. CDR3 sequence (DNA): TGTGCCAGCAGCCAAAGACTAGCGGGAGGGCCGGATGAGCAGTTCTTC.

Only one count was recorded for this clonotype. V usage is TRBV19 and J usage is TRBJ1-3; TRBD1 matches at 8 bases. The junction had 11 bases not matched to a gene; V was cut back by 6 bases and J by 1 base. The CDR3 is 17 residues long. Germline V gene sequence: CDR1 LNHDA, CDR2 SQIVND (reference sequence). The CDR3 nucleotides read TGTGCCAGTAGCATGGAGACAGGGGTTGGTTCTGGAAACACCATATATTTT. It yields the protein CASSMETGVGSGNTIYF.

V is TRBV30 and J is TRBJ1-3, with a possible D match to TRBD1 (5 bases). The CDR3 has 13 residues. From germline, CDR1 is GTSNPN and CDR2 SVGIG (reference sequence). V was trimmed by 7 bases and J by 0 bases, leaving 10 bases between them. CDR3 region: CASDSFSGNTIYF. DNA of the CDR3: TGTGCCTCCGACAGCTTCTCTGGAAACACCATATATTTT.

The V call is TRBV4-1, the J call TRBJ1-1, with a tentative D call TRBD1 (5 bases). Trimming removed 2 bases at V and 7 bases at J, with 20 bases between. The CDR3 is 16 residues long. CDR1 MGHRA and CDR2 YSYEKL come from the germline V gene. CDR3 amino acids: CASSQIPGLMKNEAFF. CDR3 bases: TGCGCCAGCAGCCAAATACCGGGACTCATGAAAAATGAAGCTTTCTTT.

Here the CDR3 reads CASSLWENTEAFF. For the CDR3, the DNA is TGTGCCAGCAGCTTATGGGAGAACACTGAAGCTTTCTTT. The chain uses TRBV7-3 and TRBJ1-1; D is ambiguous. V lost 2 bases and J lost 1, with 5 bases in between. The V gene's germline CDR1 is SGHTA and CDR2 FQGTGA. The CDR3 consists of 13 residues.

The chain combines TRBV6-1 with TRBJ1-2, with no clear D. The V gene's germline CDR1 is MNHNS and CDR2 SASEGT. This CDR3 spans 15 amino acids. The V end was cut by 1 base, the J end by 4 bases, with 13 bases between. CDR3 residues: CASSEEHGSGYGYTF. The CDR3 nucleotides read TGTGCCAGCAGTGAAGAACATGGAAGTGGCTATGGCTACACCTTC.

This clonotype was picked up a small number of times. The CDR3 bases are TGTGCCAGCAGCTTAAGCTCCTACAATGAGCAGTTCTTC. The encoded protein is CASSLSSYNEQFF. This chain joins TRBV7-3 and TRBJ2-1, with D unresolved. CDR3 size: 13 residues. Germline CDR1 SGHTA, CDR2 FQGTGA. V lost 1 base and J lost 0, with 1 base in between.